These 16 T cell receptor beta chains came from one sample sequenced in a study of blood T cells in healthy people across ages. Alongside a J-beta primer mix, a sample-barcoded 5' primer served in a second PCR lasting about 6 to 11 cycles. MiXCR was run by TCRdb on the 5' RACE reads, yielding one entry per CDR3 protein. The sample records approximately 1,000,000 distinct CDR3 sequences, under 40% being singletons. Sequenced sample: blood. The receptors come from a man between 18 and 35 years old in good health.

V gene TRBV4-1 combines with J gene TRBJ1-4, with D uncertain. Germline V gene lookup returns CDR1 MGHRA and CDR2 YSYEKL. The CDR3 is 13 amino acids. V shed 10 bases and J shed 6 bases, with 15 bases lying between them. CDR3 sequence reads: CATAPLADEKLFF. CDR3 in DNA: TGCGCCACCGCTCCCTTGGCTGATGAAAAACTGTTTTTT.

This clonotype has a handful of counts. This rearrangement joins TRBV27 to TRBJ2-7; weak D call: TRBD1 (5 bases). CDR3 size: 13 residues. From germline, CDR1 is MNHEY and CDR2 SMNVEV (reference sequence). The germline V and J ends were trimmed by 2 bases and 5 bases, with 10 bases remaining between them. The CDR3 spells CASSLGRVHEQYF. CDR3 DNA sequence: TGTGCCAGCAGTTTAGGCAGGGTCCACGAGCAGTACTTC.

In this sample, this clonotype turned up a few times. The V call is TRBV9, the J call TRBJ2-2; no firm D call. Germline V gene lookup returns CDR1 SGDLS and CDR2 YYNGEE. The CDR3 is made up of 15 amino acids. V shed 3 bases and J shed 1 base, with 10 bases lying between them. CDR3 DNA: TGTGCCAGCAGCGCCCATCCGGGGAACACCGGGGAGCTGTTTTTT. Translated: CASSAHPGNTGELFF.

This clonotype was counted a few times. V usage is TRBV24-1 and J usage is TRBJ2-3; the D gene is possibly TRBD2 (5 bases). Trimming shortened V by 5 bases and J by 0 bases, and 11 bases separated the two germline ends. This CDR3 is built from 15 residues. CDR1 KGHDR and CDR2 SFDVKD come from the germline V gene. The chain's CDR3 is CATSGDGESTDTQYF. CDR3 nucleotide sequence: TGTGCCACCAGTGGGGATGGGGAGAGCACAGATACGCAGTATTTT.

The chain combines TRBV4-1 with TRBJ2-1; D unclear. The CDR3 runs 13 residues. Trimming took off 4 bases at V and 8 bases at J, with 12 bases between the two ends. The germline CDR1 and CDR2 sequences are MGHRA and YSYEKL. This CDR3 is CASSPRNGDEQFF. CDR3 DNA sequence: TGCGCCAGCAGCCCAAGAAATGGGGATGAGCAGTTCTTC.

The V gene is TRBV29-1, the J gene TRBJ1-2; D is unclear. Germline V gene sequence: CDR1 SQVTM, CDR2 ANQGSEA. The CDR3 length is 12 residues. Deletions cut 5 bases from V and 1 base from J, with 8 bases between. CDR3 residues: CSVQTGNYGYTF. The DNA of the CDR3 is TGCAGCGTTCAGACTGGTAACTATGGCTACACCTTC.

This clonotype was counted at least ten times. The V call is TRBV20-1, the J call TRBJ2-5; D is undetermined. This CDR3 has 15 residues. Trimming shortened V by 1 base and J by 3 bases, and 15 bases separated the two germline ends. Looked up from germline, CDR1 is DFQATT and CDR2 is SNEGSKA (reference sequence). CDR3 sequence (DNA): TGCAGTGCTAGAGTAGAGATCGGGTGGAAAGAGACCCAGTACTTC. As protein: CSARVEIGWKETQYF.

The J gene is TRBJ1-1, the V gene TRBV6-6, with 10 bases identical to TRBD1. This CDR3 comprises 15 residues. Trimming at V came to 5 bases and at J to 3 bases, leaving 6 bases not matched to a gene. The germline V gene has CDR1 MNHNY and CDR2 SVGAGI (reference sequence). CDR3 sequence reads: CASSQPGQGYTEAFF. CDR3 nucleotide sequence: TGTGCCAGCAGTCAACCGGGACAGGGGTACACTGAAGCTTTCTTT.

The chain combines TRBV4-3 with TRBJ2-1, with TRBD2 as a possible D gene (6 bases). V was clipped by 3 bases and J by 2 bases, with 14 bases between them. CDR3 length equals 16 residues. In germline, CDR1 is LGHNA, CDR2 YSLEER. The chain's CDR3 is CASSQLEGTPYNEQFF. The CDR3 nucleotides are TGCGCCAGCAGCCAGCTGGAGGGAACCCCCTACAATGAGCAGTTCTTC.

The CDR3 spells CASRRLAGAQETQYF. In DNA form, the CDR3 reads TGTGCCAGCAGGAGACTAGCGGGGGCCCAAGAGACCCAGTACTTC. The chain links TRBV12-3 or TRBV12-4 to TRBJ2-5, with 12 bases that match TRBD2. The CDR3 extends over 15 amino acids. V dropped 6 bases and J dropped 1; count of bases not matched to a gene: 3.

The chain employs TRBV24-1 and TRBJ2-5; 8 bases align to TRBD2. The J call may be mistaken, given a closer DNA end match to TRBJ2-1. Per the germline V gene, CDR1 is KGHDR and CDR2 is SFDVKD. The CDR3 consists of 15 residues. CDR3 coding DNA: TGTGCCACCAGTGATCCATCTAGCGGGCAAGAGACCCAGTTCTTC. This encodes CATSDPSSGQETQFF.

The chain couples TRBV27 to TRBJ2-3; D is uncertain. The CDR3 runs 14 residues. V was clipped by 6 bases and J by 2 bases, with 12 bases between them. Germline loops: CDR1 MNHEY, CDR2 SMNVEV (reference sequence). The CDR3 region has the DNA TGTGCCAGCAGCCGGCGACATTTCACAGATACGCAGTATTTT. This translates into CASSRRHFTDTQYF.

The chain uses TRBV10-3 and TRBJ2-7; D possibly corresponds to TRBD2 (5 bases). Germline V lookup: CDR1 ENHRY, CDR2 SYGVKD. This CDR3 has 13 residues. Trimming left V 3 bases short and J 7 bases short, with 13 bases between. The CDR3 here is CAISDSRSGEQYF. In nucleotides, the CDR3 is TGTGCCATCAGTGACTCCCGATCGGGGGAGCAGTACTTC.

V gene TRBV20-1 combines with J gene TRBJ2-3; D ambiguous. Germline V gives CDR1 DFQATT, CDR2 SNEGSKA (reference sequence). The CDR3 extends over 15 amino acids. V was clipped by 5 bases and J by 2 bases, with 17 bases between them. The CDR3 DNA reads TGCAGTGCTCATTCCCTCGAGGCCCTCACAGATACGCAGTATTTT. This sequence encodes CSAHSLEALTDTQYF.

The chain carries TRBV28 and TRBJ1-4; D not resolved. Trimming removed 5 bases from V and 12 bases from J, with 7 bases in between. The CDR3 spans 10 residues. Germline CDR1 is MDHEN and CDR2 is SYDVKM. CDR3: CASSGMELFF. CDR3 coding DNA: TGTGCCAGCAGTGGTATGGAACTGTTTTTT.

In the case of this clonotype: Mismatch with germline at one junction end may stem from a read error. The chain combines TRBV6-6 with TRBJ2-2; 9 bases fit TRBD2. CDR1 is MNHNY and CDR2 is SVGAGI in the germline V gene (reference sequence). The CDR3 has 16 amino acids. In nucleotides, the CDR3 is TGTGTCAGCAGTTATACAGCGGGGGGGAACACCGGGGAGCTGTTTTTT. Protein product: CVSSYTAGGNTGELFF.